The rows below give T cell receptor beta chains drawn from one sample of a study of blood T cell repertoires in COVID-19. Assay used: immunoSEQ multiplex PCR; TCRdb lists only in-frame clones, some missing. Among 150,000 to 200,000 clones listed, under 85% were seen once. The material sequenced was PBMCs or T cells enriched from blood (not recorded which). These TCRs come from a middle-aged man who had recovered from COVID-19. Both conserved end residues are part of each CDR3. Clone size is shown for a subset of rows, as once, few, many or a class of expanded clone.

NA	TRBV11-2	TRBJ2-2	CASSFPERGSRTGELFF
once	TRBV19	TRBJ2-7	CASSIPGQSYEQYF
NA	TRBV7-3	TRBJ2-7	CASSLWGKWGTPPYEQYF
NA	TRBV18	TRBJ2-7	CASSSAWGVMVGEQYF
once	TRBV20-1	TRBJ2-7	CSAGAAYEQYF
NA	TRBV3-1/TRBV3-2	TRBJ2-7	CASSQSKEASYEQYF
once	TRBV4-1	TRBJ1-2	CASSEQGLGYGYTF
NA	TRBV7-2	TRBJ2-5	CASSGPGSLAETQYF
NA	TRBV9	TRBJ2-7	CASSASPGSSYEQYF
NA	TRBV30	TRBJ1-1	CAWSVPGHNTEAFF
NA	TRBV6-2/TRBV6-3	TRBJ2-3	CASSTGPRGDTQYF
NA	TRBV11-2	TRBJ1-1	CASSALLQGSEAFF
NA	TRBV7-8	TRBJ1-4	CASSLSWTEGEKLFF
NA	TRBV28	TRBJ1-2	CASSITGGSGYGYTF
NA	TRBV29-1	TRBJ1-4	CSALSTATNEKLFF
once	TRBV2	TRBJ2-7	CASSGSPYRGYEQYF
NA	TRBV28	TRBJ1-3	CASSLGLTLSGNTIYF
once	TRBV29-1	TRBJ1-5	CSVAGGSRGPQHF
NA	TRBV19	TRBJ1-1	CASSITSYTEAFF
NA	TRBV30	TRBJ2-7	CAWRGQGRYEQYF
NA	TRBV4-3	TRBJ1-4	CASSQEGRGRRDEKLFF
NA	TRBV4-3	TRBJ2-1	CASSQKPGPGREQFF
NA	TRBV5-6	TRBJ2-5	CASSLASGTRRNAETQYF
once	TRBV7-3	TRBJ1-6	CASRRGRSYNSPLHF
NA	TRBV4-3	TRBJ2-1	CASSRLSGGSYNEQFF
NA	TRBV7-9	TRBJ2-1	CASRLLSGGQGRWANEQFF
NA	TRBV4-1	TRBJ2-7	CASSQGEGGTYEQYF
NA	TRBV7-3	TRBJ2-3	CASSSQSDTQYF